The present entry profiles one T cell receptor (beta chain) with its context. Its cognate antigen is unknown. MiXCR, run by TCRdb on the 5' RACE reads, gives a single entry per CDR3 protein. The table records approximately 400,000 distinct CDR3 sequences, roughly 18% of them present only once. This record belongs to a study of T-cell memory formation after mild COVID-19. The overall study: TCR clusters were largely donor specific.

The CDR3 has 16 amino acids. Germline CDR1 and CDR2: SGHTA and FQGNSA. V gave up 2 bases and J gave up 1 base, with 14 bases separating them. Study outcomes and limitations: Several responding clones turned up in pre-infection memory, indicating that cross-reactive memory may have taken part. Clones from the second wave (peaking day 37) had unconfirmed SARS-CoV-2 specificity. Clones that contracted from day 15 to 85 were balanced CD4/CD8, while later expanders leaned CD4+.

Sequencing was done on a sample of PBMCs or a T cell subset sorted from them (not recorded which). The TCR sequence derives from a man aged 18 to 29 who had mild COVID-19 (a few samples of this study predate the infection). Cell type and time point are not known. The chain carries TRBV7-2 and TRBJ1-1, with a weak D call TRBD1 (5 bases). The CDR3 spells CASSLPPGRRNTEAFF. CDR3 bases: TGTGCCAGCAGCTTACCTCCGGGACGGAGGAACACTGAAGCTTTCTTT.